This TCR beta chain stems from a study of blood T cell repertoires in COVID-19. Everyone who took part was 18 to 89 years old, and they came from over 20 US areas. Per the study methods: Amplification of reference gene primers provided the estimated nucleated cell counts. Generated by immunoSEQ multiplex PCR, the TCRdb table keeps only in-frame clones and is missing some. Clonal size and the V and J genes are those of that table, whereas D and trimming came from the DNA. The table includes about 330,000 clones, roughly 88% detected once. CDR1 is SGHNT, CDR2 YENEEA, per germline. The CDR3 spans 15 residues. V dropped 5 bases and J dropped 4 bases, with 14 bases sitting between them.

Material: PBMCs or T cells enriched from blood (not recorded which). The clonotype comes from a man aged 25 to 40 who had recovered from COVID-19. The chain uses TRBV11-3 and TRBJ2-2, with D maybe TRBD1 (5 bases). The DNA for the CDR3 is TGTGCCAGCAGCCAGGGCCATCGGCCCACCGGGGAGCTGTTTTTT. Its protein product is CASSQGHRPTGELFF.